The 17 T cell receptor beta chains below all came from one sample that was sequenced in a study of persistence of HIV-infected CD4 T cells. Lysates of CMV-infected fibroblasts at approximately 9.6 ug/mL stimulated these cells. CD40L/CD69 double-negative CD45RO-high memory CD4+ T cells were collected. Their specific antigens are unknown. This was the immunoSEQ version 4 assay in survey mode. TCRdb's table, derived via immunoSEQ multiplex PCR, lists solely in-frame clones and lacks some. In the table there are fewer than 35,000 clones, roughly 80% of which are singletons. The specimen was CD4+ T cells sorted from PBMCs after roughly 18-hour stimulation, collected from a patient who received antiretroviral therapy. The receptors here all came from an adult man with HIV who was CMV-seropositive.

The chain is built from TRBV5-1 and TRBJ1-4; D not certain. The CDR3 consists of 15 residues. Trimming pared 4 bases from V and 3 bases from J, leaving 13 bases between. From germline, CDR1 is SGHRS and CDR2 YFSETQ. CDR3 loop: CASSPTATSNEKLFF. The DNA for the CDR3 is TGCGCCAGCAGCCCGACGGCGACATCTAATGAAAAACTGTTTTTT.

J is TRBJ2-3 and V is TRBV28; a weak D match, TRBD2 (7 bases). V was trimmed by 6 bases and J by 4 bases, leaving 14 bases between them. Germline V gene data show CDR1 as MDHEN and CDR2 as SYDVKM. The CDR3 is 14 residues long. The CDR3 region is CASSWAGAADTQYF. Written as DNA, the CDR3 is TGTGCCAGCAGCTGGGCGGGGGCGGCAGATACGCAGTATTTT.

The V call is TRBV3-1 (or the pseudogene TRBV3-2), the J call TRBJ2-7, with 9 bases that match TRBD1. CDR1 is LGHDT, CDR2 YNNKEL, per germline (reference sequence). This CDR3 has 15 residues. Trimming removed 1 base from V and 3 bases from J; junction bases left unmatched: 4. The DNA of the CDR3 is TGTGCCAGCAGCCAAGCGGGGACAGGGTTCTACGAGCAGTACTTC. This sequence encodes CASSQAGTGFYEQYF.

There are a few counts of this clone. The gene calls are TRBV11-3 and TRBJ2-3; TRBD2 matches 7 bases. The V gene's germline CDR1 is SGHNT and CDR2 YENEEA. CDR3 length: 14 amino acids. The junction had 3 bases not matched to a gene; V was cut back by 5 bases and J by 1 base. This chain's CDR3 is CASSRGGRTDTQYF. The DNA of the CDR3 is TGTGCCAGCAGCCGCGGGGGACGCACAGATACGCAGTATTTT.

This chain links TRBV30 with TRBJ1-2, with no clear D. The CDR3 loop spans 12 amino acids. CDR1 is GTSNPN, CDR2 SVGIG, per germline (reference sequence). Trimming left V 2 bases short and J 2 bases short, with 6 bases between. The CDR3 region is CAWSSTNYGYTF. CDR3 bases: TGTGCCTGGAGTTCCACAAACTATGGCTACACCTTC.

The chain has TRBV27 and TRBJ1-5, with D uncertain. The CDR3 runs to 13 residues. CDR1 MNHEY and CDR2 SMNVEV come from the germline V gene (reference sequence). V lost 7 bases to trimming and J lost 5 bases, with 12 bases between them. The CDR3 bases are TGTGCCAGCACCTGGGGATCACATCAGCCCCAGCATTTT. It is translated as CASTWGSHQPQHF.

The chain is built from TRBV10-3 and TRBJ2-1, with 12 bases fitting TRBD2. Germline V gene data show CDR1 as ENHRY and CDR2 as SYGVKD. The J segment lost 6 bases and the V segment lost 8 bases, leaving 8 bases of the junction unmatched. This CDR3 contains 15 residues. The CDR3 spells CAISLAGGTLNEQFF. The CDR3, as DNA: TGTGCCATCTCACTAGCGGGGGGTACTCTCAATGAGCAGTTCTTC.

This clone was detected once. The genes are TRBV25-1 and TRBJ2-7, with D hard to call. Trimming shortened V by 5 bases and J by 3 bases, and 8 bases separated the two germline ends. Germline CDR1 is MGHDK and CDR2 is SYGVNS. There are 12 residues in the CDR3. CDR3 bases: TGTGCCAGCAGTTGGAATTTCTACGAGCAGTACTTC. Translation gives CASSWNFYEQYF.

The V call is TRBV6-1, the J call TRBJ2-1, with TRBD2 identical over 11 bases. CDR3 length equals 14 residues. The germline V gene encodes CDR1 MNHNS and CDR2 SASEGT. Trimming took 4 bases from V and 9 from J; bases not matched to a gene: 5. In nucleotides, the CDR3 is TGTGCCAGCAGTGTAGCGGGGGGGCCGAGTGAGCAGTTCTTC. Translation gives CASSVAGGPSEQFF.

The chain carries TRBV6-5 and TRBJ2-7; perhaps TRBD1 as D (5 bases). The CDR3 runs to 15 residues. Germline lookup yields CDR1 MNHEY and CDR2 SVGAGI. Trimming pared 4 bases from V and 0 bases from J, leaving 13 bases between. The CDR3 here is CASSSPSRVSYEQYF. The CDR3 DNA reads TGTGCCAGCAGTTCCCCATCCAGGGTCTCCTACGAGCAGTACTTC.

This sequence joins TRBV18 and TRBJ2-7; TRBD2 matches at 12 bases. CDR3 length: 16 residues. V gave up 4 bases and J gave up 4 bases; unmatched junction bases: 8. Germline CDR1 and CDR2: KGHSH and LQKENI. The CDR3 region is CASSLRTSGDRYEQYF. The CDR3 nucleotides read TGTGCCAGCTCACTACGGACTAGCGGGGACCGATACGAGCAGTACTTC.

The rearrangement uses TRBV5-1 and TRBJ2-3; TRBD2 matches at 9 bases. The J segment lost 4 bases and the V segment lost 0 bases, leaving 6 bases of the junction unmatched. The CDR3 is made up of 16 amino acids. Germline V CDR1 and CDR2: SGHRS, YFSETQ. The CDR3 nucleotides read TGCGCCAGCAGCTTGGCCGGGCGGGGGGGCCCAGATACGCAGTATTTT. Translating gives CASSLAGRGGPDTQYF.

This clone was detected only once. The chain is built from TRBV5-4 and TRBJ2-1, with TRBD2 matching 7 bases. The CDR3 is made up of 15 amino acids. Germline V CDR1 and CDR2: SGHNT, YYREEE (reference sequence). The V gene end was trimmed by 0 bases and the J gene end by 3 bases; junction bases not matched to a gene: 3. CDR3 sequence (DNA): TGTGCCAGCAGCTTGGGCCAGCGGGGCTACAATGAGCAGTTCTTC. It yields the protein CASSLGQRGYNEQFF.

The chain joins TRBV7-9 to TRBJ1-6; the match to TRBD1 covers 7 bases. Per germline, CDR1 SEHNR and CDR2 FQNEAQ (reference sequence). This CDR3 has 15 amino acids. V lost 1 base and J lost 7; bases outside the gene matches: 4. DNA of the CDR3: TGTGCCAGCAGCTTAGACGGGACAGCCAATTCACCCCTCCACTTT. Amino acid sequence: CASSLDGTANSPLHF.

The V call is TRBV18, the J call TRBJ1-2; tentative D call: TRBD1 (5 bases). CDR1 and CDR2 (germline): KGHSH, LQKENI. V lost 3 bases and J 2 bases, leaving 13 bases between the germline ends. This CDR3 is built from 15 residues. The CDR3 bases are TGTGCCAGCTCACCTACTAGGGGTGAGAACTATGGCTACACCTTC. Encoded protein: CASSPTRGENYGYTF. The full variable domain, its missing parts supplied by reference TRBV18 and TRBJ1-2, is NAGVMQNPRHLVRRRGQEARLRCSPMKGHSHVYWYRQLPEEGLKFMVYLQKENIIDESGMPKERFSAEFPKEGPSILRIQQVVRGDSAAYFCASSPTRGENYGYTFGSGTRLTVV.

This clone was seen more than once but under ten times. The chain couples TRBV6-1 to TRBJ1-6; a possible D gene is TRBD1 (6 bases). This CDR3 region has 13 residues. Germline values: CDR1 MNHNS, CDR2 SASEGT. V lost 5 bases and J lost 10, with 12 bases in between. CDR3 sequence reads: CASSTDSDSPLHF. The CDR3 DNA is TGTGCCAGCAGTACGGACAGTGACTCACCCCTCCACTTT.

The chain links TRBV13 to TRBJ2-5; 12 bases align to TRBD2. J gave up 1 base and V 4 bases, and 4 bases lay outside the gene matches. This CDR3 contains 16 residues. The germline V gene has CDR1 PRHDT and CDR2 FYEKMQ (reference sequence). CDR3 bases: TGTGCCAGCAGCTACCTGACTAGCGGGGGCCAAGAGACCCAGTACTTC. Its protein product is CASSYLTSGGQETQYF.